Listed below are T cell receptor beta chains from one sample, sequenced in a study of T cell repertoires in cytomegalovirus infection. Their antigens remain unidentified. TCRdb processed the reads anew with MiXCR; each CDR3 protein has one entry. The sample lists 300,000 to 400,000 distinct CDR3 sequences, roughly 28% occurring once. The material was cultured PBMCs, obtained from culture after CMV antigen stimulation. The receptors come from a human donor in good health (CMV status not recorded). Some clones in this sample may be carry-over from other donors' samples. Both conserved end residues are part of each CDR3. D genes are given only for firm matches. Rows may omit the clone size; those that give it use once, few, many or a size class.

j_gene | v_gene | abundance | d_gene | CDR3aa | CDR3nt
TRBJ2-3 | TRBV7-3 | NA | NA | CASSLTATRTDTQYF | TGTGCCAGCAGCTTAACGGCGACTCGTACAGATACGCAGTATTTT
TRBJ2-6 | TRBV7-8 | NA | NA | CASSQRGVGANVLTF | TGTGCCAGCAGCCAAAGGGGGGTTGGGGCCAACGTCCTGACTTTC
TRBJ2-1 | TRBV7-2 | many | NA | CASSLSRSSYNEQFF | TGTGCCAGCAGCTTGAGCAGAAGCTCCTACAATGAGCAGTTCTTC
TRBJ2-5 | TRBV6-1 | few | NA | CASSRASQVLQETQYF | TGTGCCAGCAGTCGGGCTAGCCAAGTCCTTCAAGAGACCCAGTACTTC
TRBJ2-1 | TRBV7-8 | NA | TRBD2 | CASSLALTGGGARYNEQFF | TGTGCCAGCAGCTTAGCGCTAACGGGCGGGGGGGCCCGATACAATGAGCAGTTCTTC
TRBJ2-3 | TRBV7-3 | NA | TRBD2 | CASSLAGTSLSDTQYF | TGTGCCAGCAGCCTCGCGGGGACTAGCTTGTCAGATACGCAGTATTTT
TRBJ1-2 | TRBV3-1 | few | NA | CASSNFGRGGSYGYTF | TGTGCCAGCAGCAATTTTGGGAGGGGAGGTAGCTATGGCTACACCTTC
TRBJ2-7 | TRBV6-5 | few | NA | CASSDGPSYEQYF | TGTGCCAGCAGTGACGGTCCCTCCTACGAGCAGTACTTC
TRBJ2-7 | TRBV7-8 | many | TRBD2 | CASSLGLAGTSLEQYF | TGTGCCAGCAGCCTCGGACTAGCGGGCACTTCCCTCGAGCAGTACTTC
TRBJ1-5 | TRBV10-3 | many | NA | CAIRAGPDSNQPQHF | TGTGCCATCAGGGCAGGACCCGATAGCAATCAGCCCCAGCATTTT
TRBJ2-2 | TRBV3-1 | few | TRBD2 | CASSQTSGNTGELFF | TGTGCCAGCAGCCAGACTAGCGGGAACACCGGGGAGCTGTTTTTT
TRBJ2-2 | TRBV25-1 | NA | NA | CASSETRSNTGELFF | TGTGCCAGCAGTGAGACTCGGTCGAACACCGGGGAGCTGTTTTTT
TRBJ2-5 | TRBV29-1 | NA | TRBD2 | CSVEDFSTGGPIETQYF | TGCAGCGTTGAAGATTTTTCTACGGGGGGGCCGATAGAGACCCAGTACTTC
TRBJ1-1 | TRBV7-2 | many | NA | CASSLAGQVNTEAFF | TGTGCCAGCAGCTTAGCTGGACAAGTGAACACTGAAGCTTTCTTT
TRBJ1-1 | TRBV27 | once | NA | CASSLYAGGGEDTEAFF | TGTGCCAGCAGTTTATATGCTGGGGGGGGGGAAGACACTGAAGCTTTCTTT
TRBJ2-7 | TRBV6-5 | few | NA | CASSYSGDSSYEQYF | TGTGCCAGCAGTTACTCGGGGGATAGCTCCTACGAGCAGTACTTC
TRBJ2-1 | TRBV6-1 | few | NA | CASSFPGSHTRGNEQFF | TGTGCCAGCAGTTTTCCGGGGAGTCATACCCGGGGGAATGAGCAGTTCTTC
TRBJ2-5 | TRBV27 | NA | NA | CASSLGSPQETQYF | TGTGCCAGCAGTTTAGGGTCCCCTCAAGAGACCCAGTACTTC
TRBJ1-1 | TRBV6-6 | NA | NA | CASSPPSYVAEAFF | TGTGCCAGCAGTCCCCCCTCTTATGTGGCTGAAGCTTTCTTT
TRBJ2-5 | TRBV12-3/TRBV12-4 | few | TRBD2 | CASSLGSSGKETQYF | TGTGCCAGCAGTTTAGGATCTAGCGGGAAAGAGACCCAGTACTTC
TRBJ2-1 | TRBV7-8 | NA | NA | CASSRLKGSVRGPTNNEQFF | TGTGCCAGCAGCCGTCTTAAGGGATCGGTCAGGGGACCAACTAACAATGAGCAGTTCTTC
TRBJ2-1 | TRBV24-1 | once | TRBD2 | CATSDPPGLAGYNEQFF | TGTGCCACCAGTGATCCTCCGGGACTAGCGGGGTACAATGAGCAGTTCTTC
TRBJ2-7 | TRBV12-3/TRBV12-4 | few | NA | CASSPVPDSYEQYF | TGTGCCAGCAGCCCAGTTCCGGACTCCTACGAGCAGTACTTC
TRBJ1-1 | TRBV12-3/TRBV12-4 | few | NA | CASSTGTGNTEAFF | TGTGCCAGCAGTACCGGGACGGGGAACACTGAAGCTTTCTTT
TRBJ1-1 | TRBV14 | few | NA | CASSHRLGPPNTEAFF | TGTGCCAGCAGCCATAGATTGGGACCGCCGAACACTGAAGCTTTCTTT
TRBJ2-4 | TRBV28 | NA | NA | CASSSPVVSKNIQYF | TGTGCCAGCAGTTCACCGGTGGTCAGCAAAAACATTCAGTACTTC
TRBJ2-3 | TRBV3-1 | few | NA | CASSPTDGGESTDTQYF | TGTGCCAGCAGCCCCACGGACGGGGGCGAGAGCACAGATACGCAGTATTTT
TRBJ1-4 | TRBV7-2 | NA | NA | CASSLASTLSNEKLFF | TGTGCCAGCAGCTTAGCTTCGACCCTCTCTAATGAAAAACTGTTTTTT
TRBJ2-1 | TRBV9 | many | NA | CASSVRDSPSYEQFF | TGTGCCAGCAGCGTACGAGACTCTCCCTCCTATGAGCAGTTCTTC
TRBJ1-1 | TRBV3-1 | NA | NA | CASSARTESSEAFF | TGTGCCAGCAGCGCACGGACAGAGTCTTCTGAAGCTTTCTTT
TRBJ2-7 | TRBV12-5 | NA | NA | CASSDGGSYEQYF | TGTGCTAGTAGCGACGGGGGCTCCTACGAGCAGTACTTC
TRBJ1-2 | TRBV6-2/TRBV6-3 | NA | NA | CASSSPRISRGGGYTF | TGTGCCAGCAGTTCGCCCCGAATTTCCAGGGGTGGTGGCTACACCTTC
TRBJ1-5 | TRBV6-1 | many | TRBD1 | CASRTLTGGHQPQHF | TGTGCCAGCAGGACTTTGACAGGGGGCCATCAGCCCCAGCATTTT
TRBJ2-7 | TRBV12-3/TRBV12-4 | few | TRBD1 | CASRRTGEEQYF | TGTGCCAGCAGGCGGACAGGGGAGGAGCAGTACTTC
TRBJ2-6 | TRBV7-9 | few | NA | CASSLDTEPGANVLTF | TGTGCCAGCAGCTTGGACACAGAGCCTGGGGCCAACGTCCTGACTTTC
TRBJ1-5 | TRBV7-2 | many | TRBD1 | CASSPGTGGPNQPQHF | TGTGCCAGCAGCCCGGGGACAGGGGGCCCCAATCAGCCCCAGCATTTT
TRBJ2-7 | TRBV6-8 | NA | NA | CASSYSQGSYEQYF | TGTGCCAGCAGTTACTCGCAGGGCTCCTACGAGCAGTACTTC
TRBJ2-3 | TRBV28 | NA | TRBD2 | CASSSNSLAGVVTDTQYF | TGTGCCAGCAGTTCGAATTCTCTAGCGGGAGTGGTCACAGATACGCAGTATTTT
TRBJ1-2 | TRBV4-1 | NA | TRBD1 | CASSTGQGPLPHYGYTF | TGCGCCAGCAGTACAGGACAGGGACCTCTCCCCCACTATGGCTACACCTTC
TRBJ2-7 | TRBV5-1 | NA | TRBD1 | CASSLARGQAYEQYF | TGCGCCAGCAGCTTGGCGAGGGGGCAAGCCTACGAGCAGTACTTC